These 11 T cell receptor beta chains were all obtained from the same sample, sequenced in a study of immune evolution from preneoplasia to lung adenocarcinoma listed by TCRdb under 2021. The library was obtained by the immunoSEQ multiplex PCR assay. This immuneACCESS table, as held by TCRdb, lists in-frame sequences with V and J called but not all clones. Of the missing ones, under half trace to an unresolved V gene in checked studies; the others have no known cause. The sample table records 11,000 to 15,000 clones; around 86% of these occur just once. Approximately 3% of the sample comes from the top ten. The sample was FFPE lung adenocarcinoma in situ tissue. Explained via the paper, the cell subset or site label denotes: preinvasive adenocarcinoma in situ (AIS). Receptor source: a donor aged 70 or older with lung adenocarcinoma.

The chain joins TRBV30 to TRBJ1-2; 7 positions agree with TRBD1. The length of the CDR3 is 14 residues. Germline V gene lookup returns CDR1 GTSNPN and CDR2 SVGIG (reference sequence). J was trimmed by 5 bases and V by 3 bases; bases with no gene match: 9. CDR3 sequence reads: CAWSLKRDSYGYTF. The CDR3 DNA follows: TGTGCCTGGAGCCTCAAACGGGACAGTTATGGCTACACCTTC.

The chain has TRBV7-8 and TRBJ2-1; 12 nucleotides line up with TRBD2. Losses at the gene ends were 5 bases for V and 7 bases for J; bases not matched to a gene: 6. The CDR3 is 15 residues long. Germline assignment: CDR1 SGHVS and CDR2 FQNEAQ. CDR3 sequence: CASSHRTSGANEQFF. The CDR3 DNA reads TGTGCCAGCAGCCACCGGACTAGCGGGGCAAATGAGCAGTTCTTC. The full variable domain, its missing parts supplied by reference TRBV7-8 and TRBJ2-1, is GAGVSQSPRYKVAKRGQDVALRCDPISGHVSLFWYQQALGQGPEFLTYFQNEAQLDKSGLPSDRFFAERPEGSVSTLKIQRTQQEDSAVYLCASSHRTSGANEQFFGPGTRLTVL.

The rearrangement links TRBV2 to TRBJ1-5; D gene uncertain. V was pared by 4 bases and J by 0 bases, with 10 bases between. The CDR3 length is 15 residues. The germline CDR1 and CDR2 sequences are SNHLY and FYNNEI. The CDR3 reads CASSADTNSNQPQHF. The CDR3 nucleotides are TGTGCCAGCAGTGCTGACACAAATAGCAATCAGCCCCAGCATTTT.

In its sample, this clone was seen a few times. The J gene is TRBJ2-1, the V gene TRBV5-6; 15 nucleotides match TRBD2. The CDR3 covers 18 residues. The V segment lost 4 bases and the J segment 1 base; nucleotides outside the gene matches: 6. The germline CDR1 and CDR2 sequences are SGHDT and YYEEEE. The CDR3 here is CASSPGTSGRSSYNEQFF. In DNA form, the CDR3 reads TGTGCCAGCAGCCCCGGGACTAGCGGGAGGTCATCCTACAATGAGCAGTTCTTC.

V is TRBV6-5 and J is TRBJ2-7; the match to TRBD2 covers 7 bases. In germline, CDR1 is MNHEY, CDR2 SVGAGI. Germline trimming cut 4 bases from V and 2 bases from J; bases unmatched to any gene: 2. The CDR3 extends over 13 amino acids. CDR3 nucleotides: TGTGCCAGCAGTTTAGCGGGCACCTACGAGCAGTACTTC. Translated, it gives CASSLAGTYEQYF.

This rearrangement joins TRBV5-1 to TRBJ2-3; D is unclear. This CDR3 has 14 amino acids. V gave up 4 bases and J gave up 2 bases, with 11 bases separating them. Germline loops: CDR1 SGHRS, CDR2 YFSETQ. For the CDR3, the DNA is TGCGCCAGCAGCACGGACCCGACCACAGATACGCAGTATTTT. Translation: CASSTDPTTDTQYF.

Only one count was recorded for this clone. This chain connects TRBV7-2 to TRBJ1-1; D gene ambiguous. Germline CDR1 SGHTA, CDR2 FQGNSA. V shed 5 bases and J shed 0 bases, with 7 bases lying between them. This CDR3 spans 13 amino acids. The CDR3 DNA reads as TGTGCCAGCAGCGCGACGGTGAACACTGAAGCTTTCTTT. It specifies CASSATVNTEAFF.

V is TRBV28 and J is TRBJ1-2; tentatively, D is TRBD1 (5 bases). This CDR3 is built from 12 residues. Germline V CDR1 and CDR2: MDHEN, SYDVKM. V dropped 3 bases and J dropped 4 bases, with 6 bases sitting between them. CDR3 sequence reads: CASSFGGYGYTF. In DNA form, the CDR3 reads TGTGCCAGCAGTTTCGGGGGCTATGGCTACACCTTC.

Here the CDR3 reads CASSPRTSGSYEQYF. DNA for the CDR3: TGCGCCAGCAGCCCGAGGACTAGCGGCTCCTACGAGCAGTACTTC. The chain has TRBV5-1 and TRBJ2-7, with 10 nucleotides matching TRBD2. The V segment lost 4 bases and the J segment 0 bases; nucleotides outside the gene matches: 4. Germline V gene sequence: CDR1 SGHRS, CDR2 YFSETQ. CDR3 length equals 15 residues.

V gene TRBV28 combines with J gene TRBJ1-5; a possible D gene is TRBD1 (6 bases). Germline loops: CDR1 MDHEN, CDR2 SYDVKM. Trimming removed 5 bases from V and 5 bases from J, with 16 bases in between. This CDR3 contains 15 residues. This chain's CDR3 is CASSPPRGGDQPQHF. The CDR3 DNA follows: TGTGCCAGCAGTCCCCCCAGGGGTGGCGATCAGCCCCAGCATTTT.

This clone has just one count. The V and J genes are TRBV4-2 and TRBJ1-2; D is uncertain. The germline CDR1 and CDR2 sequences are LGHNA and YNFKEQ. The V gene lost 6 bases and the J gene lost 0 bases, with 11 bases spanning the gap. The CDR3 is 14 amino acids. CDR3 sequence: CASRRPLTNYGYTF. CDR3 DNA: TGTGCCAGCAGAAGGCCCTTGACTAACTATGGCTACACCTTC.